This T cell receptor beta chain was found in a study of cytotoxic CD8 clonotypes in ibrutinib-treated CLL (dated by TCRdb to about 2021). Turning to the overall study: The cohort was composed of 11 relapsed/refractory and around 15 treatment-naive patients; IGHV unmutated status was identified in 17 patients. Partial responses were observed in approximately 24 patients and complete responses in 2; after a median follow-up of 68 months, remission was maintained in 15 or so patients and progression was observed in approximately twelve. Response samples were taken after a median of roughly eleven months on treatment, ranging from roughly 6 to 36 months. On average, each sample had about 250,000 productive templates and almost 95,000 productive rearrangements. Of the 90 or so participants in the trial, about two dozen had longitudinal samples available. Cryopreserved peripheral blood mononuclear cells were obtained before treatment, at response, and at either sustained remission or disease progression. Every sample from remission and from progressive disease was obtained while the patients were still on ibrutinib.

The germline V gene (reference sequence) sets CDR1 to LNHNV and CDR2 to YYDKDF. Including the terminal cysteine and phenylalanine, the CDR3 comprises 17 residues. Only the CDR3 portion is preserved as DNA: 51 bases, with reading frame beginning at the first base. Trimming accounts for 1 base at V and 3 bases at J, while the number of junction bases matched to no gene is 8. The goal of deep resolution MiSeq sequencing was a depth between 1 in 1 million and 1 in 200,000 T cells, and coverage averaged 10x per clonotype. The immunoSEQ hsTCRB Kit was used to generate the TCR beta libraries. The study's own analysis went as follows. ImmunoSEQ Data Assistant and ImmunoSEQ Analyzer were used for data analysis, and V, D and J genes were assigned according to IMGT definitions. Clonality, with values ranging from 0 to 1, was calculated as one minus the normalized Shannon entropy of productive rearrangement frequencies. Only overrepresented clonotypes making up at least 0.05% of the repertoire of each patient were included in the public clonotype analysis. Roughly 13 age-matched healthy donor repertoires from immuneACCESS were used as controls for clonality. The table was pulled from immuneACCESS by TCRdb, which kept in-frame rearrangements only. Such tables lose some clones; where checked, under half of the loss comes from unresolved V genes, and the rest has no known cause. The DNA was the basis for D and trimming; V, J and clone size are from that table. The sample has 110,000 to 150,000 clones on record, 60% to 80% of them singletons. Around 30% of the sample rests with the top ten.

Study-wide findings and limitations: At ibrutinib response clonality went up, during sustained remission it held steady, and at progression it dropped back toward baseline. Sustained-remission and progressing patients did not have matched sampling times, and lymph node repertoires were not examined. At baseline, clonality was higher than in age-matched healthy donors and showed a strong correlation with circulating CD8+ T-cell counts. Public clonotypes were found to be uncommon and were observed to contract or remain stable during treatment; the increase in clonality was shown to reflect expansion of private clonotypes at ibrutinib response.

Taken with the paper, the label for time point translates to: approximately twelve months on ibrutinib. For TCR beta library preparation, approximately 1.8 micrograms of genomic DNA was extracted from cryopreserved PBMCs. Longitudinal blood samples from CLL patients receiving ibrutinib monotherapy were subjected to high-throughput TCR beta sequencing. The patients took part in an open-label, single-center phase 2 trial of ibrutinib monotherapy. As to this clone: What this receptor recognizes is not known. It has no much larger one-base neighbor in the sample; base qualities were not kept.

This sample comprised PBMCs, obtained after 12 months of ibrutinib treatment. The sequence came from a human donor with chronic lymphocytic leukemia. This receptor chain uses TRBV15 and TRBJ2-2; TRBD2 matches 7 bases in the middle. The CDR3: CATSRALTSADTGELFF. The DNA sequence reads TGTGCCACCAGCAGAGCCCTTACTAGCGCCGACACCGGGGAGCTGTTTTTT.